The 5 T cell receptor beta chains listed next were all sequenced from one sample in a study of blood T cell repertoires in COVID-19. The repertoire was sequenced with immunoSEQ multiplex PCR; TCRdb's copy has only in-frame clones and lacks some. Counted here are about 180,000 clones, under 90% occurring once; the ten biggest clones make up about 20%. The sample consisted of peripheral blood. These receptors were taken from a person aged 65 to 85 with COVID-19, enrolled during active disease.

The V gene is TRBV19, the J gene TRBJ1-1; D gene ambiguous. The V gene's germline CDR1 is LNHDA and CDR2 SQIVND (reference sequence). The V end lost 6 bases, the J end lost 1 base, and 12 bases lay between the germline ends. The CDR3 totals 14 residues. DNA for the CDR3: TGTGCCAGTAGCCCTCAGGCGAGGAACACTGAAGCTTTCTTT. Translation: CASSPQARNTEAFF.

The chain combines TRBV7-2 with TRBJ2-7, with 11 positions matching TRBD1. Trimming cost V 5 bases and J 4 bases; bases outside gene matches: 4. Germline assignment: CDR1 SGHTA and CDR2 FQGNSA. CDR3 length: 14 amino acids. In DNA, the CDR3 is TGTGCCAGCAGCCCCAGGGACAGGGGGTACGAGCAGTACTTC. It yields the protein CASSPRDRGYEQYF.

The chain has TRBV5-4 and TRBJ2-2, with 9 bases matching TRBD2. This CDR3 contains 16 residues. Trimming cost V 6 bases and J 6 bases; bases outside gene matches: 12. Germline loops: CDR1 SGHNT, CDR2 YYREEE (reference sequence). CDR3 nucleotides: TGTGCCAGCACCCCTGCCCGCGGGGGGGCCTCCGGGGAGCTGTTTTTT. This sequence encodes CASTPARGGASGELFF.

This chain joins TRBV7-9 and TRBJ2-7; 12 nucleotides match TRBD2. Germline V gene sequence: CDR1 SEHNR, CDR2 FQNEAQ (reference sequence). The V and J ends lost 2 bases and 6 bases, in that order; junction bases with no gene match: 11. CDR3 length: 17 amino acids. As DNA, the CDR3 is TGTGCCAGCAGCTTAATAATAGGGGGACTAGCGGGCGCCGAGCAGTACTTC. It translates to CASSLIIGGLAGAEQYF.

J is TRBJ1-6 and V is TRBV27, with D maybe TRBD1 (5 bases). The CDR3 spans 14 residues. V lost 3 bases and J lost 8, with 11 bases in between. Germline loops: CDR1 MNHEY, CDR2 SMNVEV (reference sequence). The CDR3, as DNA: TGTGCCAGCAGTTTCGGGGGAGCTGATTCACCCCTCCACTTT. It codes for CASSFGGADSPLHF.